This T cell receptor beta chain originates from a study of blood T cell repertoires in COVID-19. Study-level information: Material from acute and convalescent COVID-19 was sourced from the United States, Italy and Spain. PBMCs, B-cell-depleted T cells, or T cells provided the cDNA or gDNA that made up the material.

The CDR3 covers 16 residues. The germline V gene has CDR1 SNHLY and CDR2 FYNNEI. Trimming took 7 bases from V and 2 from J, leaving 20 bases between them. In the original processing: Nucleated cell number was recorded as an estimate derived from reference gene primer amplification. TCRdb's table, derived via immunoSEQ multiplex PCR, lists solely in-frame clones and lacks some. That table gives V, J and clone size, and the DNA gave D and trimming. The sample yields roughly 250,000 clones, approximately 90% seen once. The chain uses TRBV2 and TRBJ2-5; D might be TRBD2 (6 bases). Sequences were obtained from peripheral blood. This TCR was sampled from a woman in her forties who had recovered from COVID-19. CDR3 region: CASTKGGTPSQETQYF. DNA of the CDR3: TGTGCCAGCACCAAAGGAGGGACTCCATCTCAAGAGACCCAGTACTTC. Full variable domain (remainder filled in from reference TRBV2 and TRBJ2-5): EPEVTQTPSHQVTQMGQEVILRCVPISNHLYFYWYRQILGQKVEFLVSFYNNEISEKSEIFDDQFSVERPDGSNFTLKIRSTKLEDSAMYFCASTKGGTPSQETQYFGPGTRLLVL.